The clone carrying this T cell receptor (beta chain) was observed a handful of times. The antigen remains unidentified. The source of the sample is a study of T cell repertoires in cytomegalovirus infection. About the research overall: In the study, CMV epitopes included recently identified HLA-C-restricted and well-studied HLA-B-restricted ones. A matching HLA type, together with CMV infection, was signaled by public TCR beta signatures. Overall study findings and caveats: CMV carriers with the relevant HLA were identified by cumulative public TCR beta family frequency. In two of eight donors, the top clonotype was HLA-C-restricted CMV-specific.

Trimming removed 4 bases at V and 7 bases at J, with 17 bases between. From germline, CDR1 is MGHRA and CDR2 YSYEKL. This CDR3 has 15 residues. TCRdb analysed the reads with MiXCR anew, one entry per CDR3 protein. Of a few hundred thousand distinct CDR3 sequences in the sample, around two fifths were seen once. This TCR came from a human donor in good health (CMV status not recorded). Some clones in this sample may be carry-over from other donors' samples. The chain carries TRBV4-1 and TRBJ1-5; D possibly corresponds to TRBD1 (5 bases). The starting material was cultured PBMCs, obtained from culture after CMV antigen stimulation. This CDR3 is CASSPAWGDGQPQHF. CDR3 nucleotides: TGCGCCAGCAGCCCGGCCTGGGGGGATGGGCAGCCCCAGCATTTT.